These 17 T cell receptor beta chains share one sample of origin, sequenced in a study of blood T cell repertoires in COVID-19. Assay: immunoSEQ multiplex PCR; the TCRdb copy retains only in-frame clones and omits some. The sample has tens of thousands of clones, less than 85% seen once. The sample taken for sequencing was peripheral blood. These receptors originate from a man between 65 and 85 years old with active COVID-19.

The chain couples TRBV7-2 to TRBJ2-3, with D possibly being TRBD1 (5 bases). The CDR3 runs 14 residues. The V end was cut by 1 base, the J end by 2 bases, with 7 bases between. The germline V gene has CDR1 SGHTA and CDR2 FQGNSA. The CDR3 DNA sequence: TGTGCCAGCAGCTTAGGGACACTCACAGATACGCAGTATTTT. Its translation is CASSLGTLTDTQYF.

V gene TRBV28 combines with J gene TRBJ2-7, with D maybe TRBD2 (7 bases). This CDR3 has 15 amino acids. The germline V gene encodes CDR1 MDHEN and CDR2 SYDVKM. Between the trimmed V and J ends, which lost 6 bases and 3 bases, there was a span of 18 bases. The CDR3: CASSTGGGAIYEQYF. The CDR3 nucleotides are TGTGCCAGCAGCACGGGCGGGGGCGCAATCTACGAGCAGTACTTC. Full variable domain (missing parts from reference TRBV28 and TRBJ2-7): DVKVTQSSRYLVKRTGEKVFLECVQDMDHENMFWYRQDPGLGLRLIYFSYDVKMKEKGDIPEGYSVSREKKERFSLILESASTNQTSMYLCASSTGGGAIYEQYFGPGTRLTVT.

This clone was counted a single time. The gene calls are TRBV5-6 and TRBJ2-2, with TRBD2 matching over 7 bases. V lost 0 bases and J lost 4; bases outside the gene matches: 3. The germline V gene has CDR1 SGHDT and CDR2 YYEEEE. The CDR3 covers 15 residues. DNA for the CDR3: TGTGCCAGCAGCTTGGTCGGGACTATCACCGGGGAGCTGTTTTTT. Translation gives CASSLVGTITGELFF.

The gene calls are TRBV30 and TRBJ1-1, with TRBD1 matching over 9 bases. The germline CDR1 and CDR2 sequences are GTSNPN and SVGIG (reference sequence). This CDR3 has 16 residues. The V gene end was trimmed by 2 bases and the J gene end by 4 bases; junction bases not matched to a gene: 11. Here the CDR3 DNA reads TGTGCCTGGAGTCGTTCCCGGGACAGGGTTTCCACTGAAGCTTTCTTT. Translated: CAWSRSRDRVSTEAFF. Full variable domain (missing parts from reference TRBV30 and TRBJ1-1): SQTIHQWPATLVQPVGSPLSLECTVEGTSNPNLYWYRQAAGRGLQLLFYSVGIGQISSEVPQNLSASRPQDRQFILSSKKLLLSDSGFYLCAWSRSRDRVSTEAFFGQGTRLTVV.

As to this clone: The junction departs from the called germline gene at one end, perhaps through a read error. J is TRBJ1-2 and V is TRBV4-3; a weak D match, TRBD1 (5 bases). The germline V gene has CDR1 LGHNA and CDR2 YSLEER. This CDR3 has 14 residues. The CDR3 nucleotides read TGCGCCAACAGCCAGGATGGGGGGGGATCTGGCTACACCTTC. It codes for CANSQDGGGSGYTF.

V is TRBV7-3 and J is TRBJ2-7; D possibly corresponds to TRBD1 (5 bases). V lost 1 base, J lost 2 bases, and 18 bases lay in between. This CDR3 has 17 amino acids. CDR1 and CDR2 (germline): SGHTA, FQGTGA. The CDR3 sequence is CASSLSRSSQGPYEQYF. CDR3 sequence (DNA): TGTGCCAGCAGCTTAAGTCGAAGCAGCCAGGGTCCCTACGAGCAGTACTTC.

The chain couples TRBV4-3 to TRBJ2-7; TRBD2 matches at 7 bases. Germline CDR1 reads LGHNA; CDR2 reads YSLEER. There are 15 residues in the CDR3. Unmatched junction bases numbered 8, after V lost 4 bases and J lost 2 bases. The CDR3 bases are TGCGCCAGCAGCCCCTCGGGGGGAGCCACCTACGAGCAGTACTTC. Protein sequence: CASSPSGGATYEQYF.

The chain employs TRBV5-1 and TRBJ2-3, with a tentative D call TRBD1 (5 bases). The CDR3 consists of 13 residues. Trimming cost V 0 bases and J 4 bases, with 6 bases left between them. Per germline, CDR1 SGHRS and CDR2 YFSETQ. The CDR3 nucleotides read TGCGCCAGCAGCTTGGCAGGGCCAGATACGCAGTATTTT. This sequence encodes CASSLAGPDTQYF.

The chain combines TRBV2 with TRBJ2-5; 7 bases line up with TRBD1. V was pared by 7 bases and J by 2 bases, with 7 bases of the junction left unmatched. The CDR3 is 14 residues long. Per the germline V gene, CDR1 is SNHLY and CDR2 is FYNNEI. CDR3 loop: CASKTGLHQETQYF. CDR3 nucleotides: TGTGCCAGCAAGACAGGGCTCCATCAAGAGACCCAGTACTTC.

The CDR3 coding sequence is TGTGCCAGCAGTCTAGCGGGAGGATTTAACGAGCAGTACTTC. Protein: CASSLAGGFNEQYF. The chain is built from TRBV7-8 and TRBJ2-7; 11 bases line up with TRBD2. V dropped 6 bases and J dropped 5; count of bases not matched to a gene: 6. This CDR3 comprises 14 residues. Germline V gene sequence: CDR1 SGHVS, CDR2 FQNEAQ.

This clone was observed a single time. The chain recombines TRBV6-5 with TRBJ2-7; 9 bases are a match to TRBD1. V shed 6 bases, J shed 5 bases, and the junction held 5 bases outside the gene matches. Germline CDR1 MNHEY, CDR2 SVGAGI. This CDR3 comprises 13 residues. CDR3 loop: CASSNRGHHEQYF. DNA of the CDR3: TGTGCCAGCAGCAACAGGGGGCACCACGAGCAGTACTTC.

The rearrangement joins TRBV30 to TRBJ2-1; D is perhaps TRBD2 (5 bases). Germline-derived CDR1 and CDR2 are GTSNPN and SVGIG (reference sequence). The germline V and J ends were trimmed by 3 bases and 1 base, with 16 bases remaining between them. This CDR3 spans 16 amino acids. The CDR3 sequence is CAWREPGSRSYNEQFF. In DNA, the CDR3 is TGTGCCTGGAGGGAACCGGGAAGTCGATCCTACAATGAGCAGTTCTTC.

This rearrangement joins TRBV2 to TRBJ1-5; D not certain. The CDR3 is made up of 12 amino acids. Germline V gene sequence: CDR1 SNHLY, CDR2 FYNNEI. V lost 7 bases to trimming and J lost 2 bases, with 6 bases between them. The CDR3, as DNA: TGTGCCAGCATGGGCGGCAATCAGCCCCAGCATTTT. It codes for CASMGGNQPQHF. Drawing the rest from reference TRBV2 and TRBJ1-5, the complete variable domain is EPEVTQTPSHQVTQMGQEVILRCVPISNHLYFYWYRQILGQKVEFLVSFYNNEISEKSEIFDDQFSVERPDGSNFTLKIRSTKLEDSAMYFCASMGGNQPQHFGDGTRLSIL.

This chain uses TRBV9 with TRBJ2-7; the D gene is possibly TRBD2 (5 bases). The V end was cut by 4 bases, the J end by 5 bases, with 10 bases between. This CDR3 comprises 12 residues. Germline assignment: CDR1 SGDLS and CDR2 YYNGEE. This CDR3 is CASSTGLNEQYF. The CDR3 region has the DNA TGTGCCAGCAGCACCGGACTCAACGAGCAGTACTTC.

This chain links TRBV7-2 with TRBJ1-6; 8 nucleotides line up with TRBD1. V shed 5 bases, J shed 8 bases, and the junction held 2 bases outside the gene matches. CDR3 length: 13 amino acids. Germline V gives CDR1 SGHTA, CDR2 FQGNSA. The DNA for the CDR3 is TGTGCCAGCAGCCCACAGGGGGATTCACCCCTCCACTTT. As protein: CASSPQGDSPLHF. Combining the CDR3 with reference TRBV7-2 and TRBJ1-6 gives the whole variable domain GAGVSQSPSNKVTEKGKDVELRCDPISGHTALYWYRQSLGQGLEFLIYFQGNSAPDKSGLPSDRFSAERTGGSVSTLTIQRTQQEDSAVYLCASSPQGDSPLHFGNGTRLTVT.

The rearrangement uses TRBV6-2 or TRBV6-3 and TRBJ1-5, with D unclear. Germline V gene sequence: CDR1 MNHEY, CDR2 SVGEGT. V shed 2 bases and J shed 1 base, with 6 bases lying between them. The CDR3 length is 14 residues. CDR3 loop: CASSYRRSNQPQHF. CDR3 nucleotide sequence: TGTGCCAGCAGTTACCGGCGGAGCAATCAGCCCCAGCATTTT.

The chain is built from TRBV10-3 and TRBJ2-3; D is ambiguous. The CDR3 has 12 residues. CDR1 is ENHRY, CDR2 SYGVKD, per germline. Trimming pared 4 bases from V and 5 bases from J, leaving 7 bases between. CDR3 in DNA: TGTGCCATCAGTGGGGCCGAAGATACGCAGTATTTT. Translated, it gives CAISGAEDTQYF.